This TCR beta chain was observed in a study of human T cells and chemical hapten exposure. The sample's time point: patch test 2, 6 weeks after DPC sensitization. The sample's treatment: therapeutic diphenylcyclopropenone sensitization with weekly scalp DPC. TCRdb reprocessed the RACE reads via MiXCR and lists one record per CDR3 protein. Of some 100,000 distinct CDR3 sequences in the sample, roughly a tenth were seen once. This clonotype was found many times. CDR1 is SGHRS, CDR2 YFSETQ, per germline. The CDR3 totals 13 residues. With 5 bases removed from V and 7 bases from J, the gap between germline ends came to 16 bases.

The sequence was collected from a woman between 40 and 55 years old with alopecia areata. Some clones in this sample may be carry-over from other donors' samples. The sample in question was whole blood, obtained in connection with sensitization to the hapten diphenylcyclopropenone (DPC). V usage is TRBV5-1 and J usage is TRBJ2-7; tentatively, D is TRBD1 (7 bases). CDR3 nucleotide sequence: TGCGCCAGCAGGGAGGGGGCGTTGAGTGAGCAGTACTTC. This encodes CASREGALSEQYF.